This record concerns one T cell receptor (beta chain) sequence. This clonotype was counted at least ten times. Its antigen is still unknown. Nothing much larger sits one base from this clone, and base qualities are not available. Hyperthyroidism was defined as stable when no progression to ophthalmopathy occurred within 18 months of follow-up. Patients with hyperthyroidism were aged 18 to 65 years, had been newly diagnosed, and had a disease duration of less than 2 months. Patients with other autoimmune diseases, uncontrolled infections, pregnancy or lactation were excluded. Clinical symptoms, serum thyroxine, TRAb, thyroid ultrasound and orbital computed tomography formed the basis of the diagnosis. Using Ficoll-Paque density gradient centrifugation, PBMCs were isolated from 10 ml of fresh peripheral blood. Total RNA was extracted using Trizol reagent, and RNA quality was checked on an Agilent 2100 Bioanalyzer.

This entry comes from a study of Graves' ophthalmopathy and Graves' hyperthyroidism (dated by TCRdb to the late 2010s). About the study as a whole: Peripheral blood was collected at initial diagnosis, before any treatment. To tell Graves' ophthalmopathy apart from Graves' hyperthyroidism, and to predict which patients would progress to ophthalmopathy, the study relied on TCR beta repertoire signatures. In total, under 150 blood samples were TCR-sequenced: 40 to 45 ophthalmopathy, some 80 hyperthyroidism and some 17 hyperthyroidism-to-ophthalmopathy patients. To explore V-J signatures that separate ophthalmopathy from hyperthyroidism, a discovery set of more than 95 patients was enrolled, consisting of about 43 with ophthalmopathy and about 60 with stable hyperthyroidism. For independent validation, a separate cohort was made up of 18 hyperthyroidism patients plus 17 patients who later progressed from hyperthyroidism to ophthalmopathy. In five to seven hyperthyroidism patients, the T-cell repertoire of thyroid tissue was compared with the T-cell repertoire of blood. Following sampling, methimazole starting at 30 mg daily was administered to hyperthyroidism patients, and high-dose intravenous methylprednisolone was administered to ophthalmopathy patients. For training and testing, the approximately 97 patients in the discovery cohort were randomly divided in a 7:3 ratio.

For repertoire sequencing, TCR beta CDR3 regions were amplified from RNA transcripts. A first-round RT-PCR used HTBI primers with the Qiagen OneStep RT-PCR kit, followed by a second-round multiplex PCR, size selection and purification. Libraries were sequenced paired-end with 100 bp reads on an Illumina HiSeq2000. The authors' analysis ran thus. SOAPnuke was used for read processing, and reads with adapters, uncalled bases, a mean Phred below 15, or no exact constant-primer or identifier match were discarded. High-quality paired reads were merged with COPE v1.2.5. Unique nucleotide sequences were defined as clonotypes and aligned to IMGT TRB V, D and J references using MiTCR v1.1. The analysis was limited to V-J combinations with a frequency above 0.0001, which together covered just over 98% of the repertoires. A TCR clonal expansion and chaos score per V-J combination was defined as the ratio of F50 clonal expansion to chaos observed in the TCRdist matrix. Welch's t-statistics and random forest were used to reduce features to about 14 V-J combinations, which were fed into a naive Bayes classifier. Thyroid-blood repertoire similarity was quantified with the Morisita-Horn index. TCRdb reprocessed the public reads (quality trimming at Q25 with fastp, clone calling with MiXCR) and kept in-frame beta chains. For every CDR3 protein sequence, its rows merge into one entry that carries the most common genes and DNA. V and J calls and clone size were set by TCRdb, not the authors. The sample contains roughly 610,000 distinct CDR3 sequences, about 24% of them found a single time. The ten largest clones represent approximately 6.9% of the sample.

On the study overall, not on this receptor specifically: Most expanded thyroid clonotypes with a frequency above 0.001 also appeared in blood, which suggests that blood repertoires may reflect the immune response in the thyroid. In cross-validation, the 13-signature model distinguished ophthalmopathy from stable hyperthyroidism with about 89% sensitivity and about 81% specificity, while in the test set the corresponding values were roughly 80% and 75%. Sample size was not predetermined statistically, and investigators were not blinded to group allocation. In validation, the model predicted ophthalmopathy progression with 70.59% sensitivity and roughly 72% specificity; 12 predicted patients were CT-confirmed with GO in a median of approximately 6.5 months.

V drops 0 bases and J drops 8 bases, leaving 13 bases in between. Its CDR3 holds 14 amino acids, cysteine through phenylalanine. The kept DNA is CDR3 alone, 42 bases in frame from the first base. In the germline V gene (reference sequence), CDR1 corresponds to MNHEY and CDR2 to SMNVEV. This sequence originates from a young woman with stable Graves' hyperthyroidism. Some clones in this sample may be carry-over from other donors' samples. Donor details come from another sample of the same person, matched by shared clones. Sequencing was performed on peripheral blood. The chain employs TRBV27 and TRBJ1-2, with the D gene call left open. Here the CDR3 is given as CASSLSWKGGGYTF. The sequenced DNA: TGTGCCAGCAGTTTATCGTGGAAGGGCGGAGGCTACACCTTC.